These 20 T cell receptor beta chains share one sample of origin, sequenced in a study of Ad26.COV2.S vaccination and SARS-CoV-2 variants. The data were produced by immunoSEQ multiplex PCR, yet TCRdb's version contains in-frame clones alone and is incomplete. This sample has 350,000 to 500,000 clones, with roughly 88% found just once. Noted treatment: approximately 18 received Ad26.COV2.S at low or high dose, single or two shots; about 5 received placebo; per-sample allocation not given. Collection of samples fell on day 63 after the first vaccine or placebo injection. Sequenced here: peripheral blood, sampled in a trial of Ad26.COV2.S vaccine versus placebo. These receptors were obtained from a person aged 18-60 years who received the Ad26.COV2.S COVID-19 vaccine or a placebo.

Comments on this clone: Other DNA sequences of this sample code for an identical CDR3. The V and J genes are TRBV28 and TRBJ1-6; TRBD1 is a possible D gene (5 bases). The V end lost 2 bases, the J end lost 6 bases, and 8 bases lay between the germline ends. This CDR3 contains 14 residues. The germline V gene has CDR1 MDHEN and CDR2 SYDVKM. In DNA form, the CDR3 reads TGTGCCAGCAGTTTAGGGACTGCTAATTCACCCCTCCACTTT. It yields the protein CASSLGTANSPLHF.

The chain carries TRBV5-1 and TRBJ2-1; D possibly corresponds to TRBD2 (6 bases). V was pared by 4 bases and J by 3 bases, with 8 bases between. There are 13 residues in the CDR3. The germline CDR1 and CDR2 sequences are SGHRS and YFSETQ. The CDR3 DNA follows: TGCGCCAGCAGCAAGACTAGCTACAATGAGCAGTTCTTC. This gives the protein CASSKTSYNEQFF.

The genes are TRBV2 and TRBJ2-1, with D hard to call. Trimming shortened V by 1 base and J by 4 bases, and 11 bases separated the two germline ends. The germline V gene encodes CDR1 SNHLY and CDR2 FYNNEI. CDR3 length: 15 amino acids. CDR3 in amino acids: CASSEVDSKYNEQFF. The CDR3 bases are TGTGCCAGCAGTGAAGTGGATAGCAAGTACAATGAGCAGTTCTTC.

The chain has TRBV6-2 or TRBV6-3 and TRBJ1-5; TRBD1 might be the D (5 bases). The CDR3 runs 17 residues. Germline V CDR1 and CDR2: MNHEY, SVGEGT. V gave up 5 bases and J gave up 2 bases, with 19 bases separating them. The CDR3 sequence is CASSAVDNRPGNQPQHF. As DNA, the CDR3 is TGTGCCAGCAGTGCCGTGGACAATCGCCCAGGCAATCAGCCCCAGCATTTT.

This clone was detected only once. The rearrangement uses TRBV6-2 or TRBV6-3 and TRBJ2-3; no reliable D call. This CDR3 spans 15 amino acids. Germline V gene sequence: CDR1 MNHEY, CDR2 SVGEGT. Trimming pared 0 bases from V and 0 bases from J, leaving 7 bases between. In DNA, the CDR3 is TGTGCCAGCAGTTACTCGGGCTTTAGCACAGATACGCAGTATTTT. It translates to CASSYSGFSTDTQYF.

This rearrangement joins TRBV19 to TRBJ2-3; 10 nucleotides align to TRBD2. With V trimmed by 5 bases and J by 4 bases, 18 bases remained unmatched. In germline, CDR1 is LNHDA, CDR2 SQIVND (reference sequence). The CDR3 totals 19 residues. This CDR3 reads CASSGFSGPGLATPDTQYF. CDR3 in DNA: TGTGCCAGTAGTGGCTTCTCAGGCCCGGGACTAGCGACTCCAGATACGCAGTATTTT.

This clone has a single count. The chain combines TRBV27 with TRBJ2-1; 13 positions agree with TRBD2. Germline V gives CDR1 MNHEY, CDR2 SMNVEV (reference sequence). Trimming at V came to 1 base and at J to 7 bases, leaving 10 bases not matched to a gene. The CDR3 is 18 amino acids. CDR3 DNA: TGTGCCAGCAGTTTATTCCCTCCGGGACTAGCGGGACTGAATGAGCAGTTCTTC. This gives the protein CASSLFPPGLAGLNEQFF.

The gene calls are TRBV5-6 and TRBJ1-1; no clear D. The germline V and J ends were trimmed by 0 bases and 2 bases, with 5 bases remaining between them. CDR1 is SGHDT, CDR2 YYEEEE, per germline. The CDR3 covers 13 residues. This CDR3 is CASSLAKNTEAFF. In DNA, the CDR3 is TGTGCCAGCAGCTTGGCCAAAAACACTGAAGCTTTCTTT. Full variable domain (remainder filled in from reference TRBV5-6 and TRBJ1-1): DAGVTQSPTHLIKTRGQQVTLRCSPKSGHDTVSWYQQALGQGPQFIFQYYEEEERQRGNFPDRFSGHQFPNYSSELNVNALLLGDSALYLCASSLAKNTEAFFGQGTRLTVV.

The rearrangement joins TRBV9 to TRBJ2-3, with unresolved D. Germline V gene data show CDR1 as SGDLS and CDR2 as YYNGEE. CDR3 length: 14 amino acids. Deletions cut 3 bases from V and 3 bases from J, with 11 bases between. CDR3 region: CASSDHRRTDTQYF. The CDR3 bases are TGTGCCAGCAGCGACCACAGACGTACAGATACGCAGTATTTT.

The J gene is TRBJ2-3, the V gene TRBV19; D perhaps matches TRBD2 (7 bases). CDR1 and CDR2 (germline): LNHDA, SQIVND (reference sequence). The CDR3 spans 15 residues. V was pared by 3 bases and J by 2 bases, with 12 bases between. The CDR3 nucleotides read TGTGCCAGTAGTATTGGCGGGGGCCTCACAGATACGCAGTATTTT. Translation gives CASSIGGGLTDTQYF.

This clone occurred once. The chain carries TRBV28 and TRBJ2-7, with TRBD1 matching over 8 bases. Trimming took 3 bases from V and 4 from J; bases not matched to a gene: 8. CDR1 MDHEN and CDR2 SYDVKM come from the germline V gene. The CDR3 has 15 residues. The CDR3 region has the DNA TGTGCCAGCAGTTTCGGACCCGGGACAGGTTACGAGCAGTACTTC. This sequence encodes CASSFGPGTGYEQYF.

The genes are TRBV27 and TRBJ1-5; TRBD1 matches 7 bases. J gave up 1 base and V 2 bases, and 2 bases lay outside the gene matches. This CDR3 spans 15 amino acids. The germline gives CDR1 MNHEY, CDR2 SMNVEV (reference sequence). CDR3 region: CASSLTGVSNQPQHF. CDR3 nucleotides: TGTGCCAGCAGTTTAACAGGGGTAAGCAATCAGCCCCAGCATTTT.

The rearrangement links TRBV11-2 to TRBJ2-2, with TRBD2 as a possible D gene (6 bases). The CDR3 length is 15 residues. CDR1 is SGHAT and CDR2 is FQNNGV in the germline V gene. V was trimmed by 1 base and J by 2 bases, leaving 8 bases between them. CDR3 residues: CASSLGGINTGELFF. CDR3 nucleotides: TGTGCCAGCAGCTTAGGCGGGATTAACACCGGGGAGCTGTTTTTT.

The V gene is TRBV4-1, the J gene TRBJ2-7; TRBD1 aligns across 12 bases. CDR3 length: 15 residues. The J segment lost 7 bases and the V segment lost 2 bases, leaving 6 bases of the junction unmatched. Per the germline V gene, CDR1 is MGHRA and CDR2 is YSYEKL. The CDR3 loop is CASSQPGQGAGEQYF. CDR3 sequence (DNA): TGCGCCAGCAGCCAACCGGGACAGGGGGCGGGGGAGCAGTACTTC.

The rearrangement uses TRBV6-4 and TRBJ2-3; 10 nucleotides agree with TRBD2. Germline V gene lookup returns CDR1 MRHNA and CDR2 SNTAGT. The CDR3 sequence is 17 residues long. J lost 1 base, V lost 4 bases, and 8 bases had no gene match. CDR3 in DNA: TGTGCCAGCAGTGCCCTAGCGGGAGCAGTGGGCACAGATACGCAGTATTTT. Translation: CASSALAGAVGTDTQYF.

V gene TRBV7-9 combines with J gene TRBJ2-1, with 10 bases aligning to TRBD2. The germline V gene encodes CDR1 SEHNR and CDR2 FQNEAQ (reference sequence). The CDR3 has 17 amino acids. Trimming removed 1 base from V and 5 bases from J; junction bases left unmatched: 8. The CDR3 sequence is CASSLGALGLAHNEQFF. Here the CDR3 DNA reads TGTGCCAGCAGCTTAGGGGCCTTGGGACTAGCGCACAATGAGCAGTTCTTC.

CDR3 residues: CASSVRGLNTEAFF. The CDR3 DNA is TGTGCCAGCAGTGTCCGGGGGCTGAACACTGAAGCTTTCTTT. The chain is built from TRBV2 and TRBJ1-1; TRBD1 is a possible D gene (6 bases). V was clipped by 4 bases and J by 0 bases, with 9 bases between them. The CDR3 sequence is 14 residues long. Germline CDR1 and CDR2: SNHLY and FYNNEI.

This clone appeared a single time. The chain carries TRBV9 and TRBJ2-1, with TRBD1 identical over 7 bases. Trimming took 0 bases from V and 9 from J; bases not matched to a gene: 3. CDR3 length equals 13 residues. CDR1 and CDR2 from the germline V gene are SGDLS and YYNGEE. Here the CDR3 DNA reads TGTGCCAGCAGCGTAGACAGGGGCATTGAGCAGTTCTTC. Translating it yields CASSVDRGIEQFF.

This rearrangement joins TRBV5-5 to TRBJ1-5, with TRBD1 matching 8 bases. The CDR3 length is 16 residues. The germline V gene encodes CDR1 SGHKS and CDR2 YYEKEE (reference sequence). The V segment lost 6 bases and the J segment 5 bases; nucleotides outside the gene matches: 13. Written as DNA, the CDR3 is TGTGCCAGCAACCACGGACAGGGCGATATAGATCAGCCCCAGCATTTT. Translating gives CASNHGQGDIDQPQHF.

The chain couples TRBV5-1 to TRBJ2-4; 7 nucleotides line up with TRBD2. With V trimmed by 0 bases and J by 4 bases, 7 bases remained unmatched. Germline V gene sequence: CDR1 SGHRS, CDR2 YFSETQ. This CDR3 contains 16 residues. The CDR3 here is CASSLALTSEKNIQYF. The CDR3 DNA reads as TGCGCCAGCAGCTTGGCCCTTACTAGCGAAAAAAACATTCAGTACTTC.